Each of the 10 T cell receptor beta chains below was sequenced from the same sample in a study of T cell repertoires in cytomegalovirus infection. Each CDR3 protein gets one entry after TCRdb re-called the reads with MiXCR. Of hundreds of thousands of distinct CDR3 sequences in the sample, more than 40% were seen once. These receptors lack a known antigen. The starting material was cultured PBMCs, obtained from culture after CMV antigen stimulation. Source of these receptors: a human donor in good health (CMV status not recorded). Some clones in this sample may be carry-over from other donors' samples.

The chain joins TRBV5-1 to TRBJ1-1; 8 positions match TRBD1. The CDR3 runs to 15 residues. Germline-derived CDR1 and CDR2 are SGHRS and YFSETQ. V shed 0 bases, J shed 7 bases, and the junction held 8 bases outside the gene matches. The CDR3 nucleotides read TGCGCCAGCAGCTTGGCTGGGGACAGGCACGGTGAAGCTTTCTTT. The encoded protein is CASSLAGDRHGEAFF. Full variable domain (remainder filled in from reference TRBV5-1 and TRBJ1-1): KAGVTQTPRYLIKTRGQQVTLSCSPISGHRSVSWYQQTPGQGLQFLFEYFSETQRNKGNFPGRFSGRQFSNSRSEMNVSTLELGDSALYLCASSLAGDRHGEAFFGQGTRLTVV.

This chain links TRBV5-4 with TRBJ1-1, with no clear D. Germline CDR1 is SGHNT and CDR2 is YYREEE (reference sequence). Trimming pared 0 bases from V and 7 bases from J, leaving 10 bases between. The CDR3 has 13 residues. CDR3 loop: CASSLGGKSEAFF. The CDR3 DNA sequence: TGTGCCAGCAGCTTGGGGGGAAAGAGTGAAGCTTTCTTT.

The V gene is TRBV29-1, the J gene TRBJ2-1; TRBD1 matches 12 bases. The junction had 7 bases not matched to a gene; V was cut back by 7 bases and J by 9 bases. The germline gives CDR1 SQVTM, CDR2 ANQGSEA. This CDR3 region has 13 residues. The DNA for the CDR3 is TGCAGCGGCGGGACAGGGGGCGCGGGTGAGCAGTTCTTC. Protein sequence: CSGGTGGAGEQFF.

The chain employs TRBV27 and TRBJ2-3; 14 bases line up with TRBD2. This CDR3 has 18 amino acids. Looked up from germline, CDR1 is MNHEY and CDR2 is SMNVEV (reference sequence). V dropped 5 bases and J dropped 6; count of bases not matched to a gene: 13. The CDR3 is CASSIGTSGSERMDTQYF. As DNA, the CDR3 is TGTGCCAGCAGTATCGGGACTAGCGGGAGCGAAAGAATGGATACGCAGTATTTT.

This chain links TRBV12-3 or TRBV12-4 with TRBJ1-4; 9 bases fit TRBD1. The CDR3 consists of 16 residues. V was pared by 7 bases and J by 0 bases, with 6 bases of the junction left unmatched. The CDR3 nucleotides are TGTGCCAGCAAACGGGGGGACAGGGCAACTAATGAAAAACTGTTTTTT. It encodes CASKRGDRATNEKLFF.

This clonotype was counted between two and nine times. The V gene is TRBV5-4, the J gene TRBJ2-1, with D tentatively TRBD2 (5 bases). The CDR3 is 22 amino acids. Per the germline V gene, CDR1 is SGHNT and CDR2 is YYREEE (reference sequence). V was pared by 3 bases and J by 5 bases, with 36 bases between. CDR3 region: CASSYMVFHVGGPPDGDNEQFF. Here the CDR3 DNA reads TGTGCCAGCAGCTATATGGTCTTTCATGTTGGCGGGCCGCCTGATGGGGACAATGAGCAGTTCTTC.

The J gene is TRBJ2-7, the V gene TRBV6-6; a weak D match, TRBD2 (5 bases). CDR3 length equals 14 residues. V was cut by 2 bases and J by 7 bases, with 15 bases left in between. The germline V gene has CDR1 MNHNY and CDR2 SVGAGI (reference sequence). The CDR3 spells CASSYRTLGNEQYF. CDR3 DNA: TGTGCCAGCAGTTACCGGACTCTAGGAAATGAGCAGTACTTC.

The chain uses TRBV7-8 and TRBJ1-6, with D tentatively TRBD1 (5 bases). This CDR3 is 13 amino acids long. Trimming took off 1 base at V and 13 bases at J, with 11 bases between the two ends. CDR1 is SGHVS and CDR2 is FQNEAQ in the germline V gene. The CDR3 loop reads CASSLGDGRPLHF. For the CDR3, the DNA is TGTGCCAGCAGCTTAGGGGACGGCCGCCCCCTCCACTTT.

The count of this clonotype is one. The rearrangement uses TRBV20-1 and TRBJ2-1; D gene uncertain. V was pared by 0 bases and J by 9 bases, with 15 bases between. Germline V CDR1 and CDR2: DFQATT, SNEGSKA (reference sequence). CDR3 length: 14 amino acids. The CDR3 spells CSARDPPLSGEQFF. In nucleotides, the CDR3 is TGCAGTGCTAGAGATCCGCCTCTCTCGGGTGAGCAGTTCTTC.

In its sample, this clonotype was seen a few times. The rearrangement links TRBV7-2 to TRBJ2-1, with a weak D call TRBD2 (5 bases). Trimming pared 5 bases from V and 0 bases from J, leaving 11 bases between. Per germline, CDR1 SGHTA and CDR2 FQGNSA. This CDR3 comprises 15 residues. The CDR3 region is CASSTTRSSYNEQFF. The CDR3 nucleotides read TGTGCCAGCAGCACAACTAGGAGCTCCTACAATGAGCAGTTCTTC.